Shown below are 9 T cell receptor beta chains from a single sample sequenced in a study of cytomegalovirus exposure and HLA in healthy donors. Researchers ran the PCR with 60 Vbeta and 13 Jbeta primers. TCRdb's copy holds only in-frame clones and misses some; the assay was immunoSEQ multiplex PCR. The sample records about 98,000 clones, 80% to 85% being singletons. Sequenced: PBMCs. All receptors come from a man aged 35 to 55 in good health and CMV-seronegative.

The chain recombines TRBV19 with TRBJ2-2; D possibly corresponds to TRBD1 (6 bases). Germline V CDR1 and CDR2: LNHDA, SQIVND (reference sequence). The CDR3 is 14 amino acids. V shed 3 bases and J shed 6 bases, with 11 bases lying between them. The DNA of the CDR3 is TGTGCCAGTAGTATCCGCAGGGGTTCCGGGGAGCTGTTTTTT. Amino acids: CASSIRRGSGELFF.

This sequence joins TRBV6-5 and TRBJ2-7; 7 nucleotides match TRBD2. Germline CDR1 is MNHEY and CDR2 is SVGAGI. V gave up 0 bases and J gave up 7 bases; unmatched junction bases: 9. The length of the CDR3 is 15 residues. CDR3 loop: CASSYSSTWGGEQYF. The CDR3 region has the DNA TGTGCCAGCAGTTACTCTTCAACGTGGGGGGGAGAGCAGTACTTC.

In nucleotides, the CDR3 is TGTGCCAGCAGTTTAACAGGGGTGGGGGAGACCCAGTACTTC. Its protein is CASSLTGVGETQYF. V gene TRBV28 combines with J gene TRBJ2-5; 7 nucleotides line up with TRBD1. The CDR3 is 14 residues long. J was trimmed by 5 bases and V by 2 bases; bases with no gene match: 5. Germline loops: CDR1 MDHEN, CDR2 SYDVKM.

The gene calls are TRBV13 and TRBJ2-6; 11 nucleotides agree with TRBD1. V shed 4 bases and J 0 bases; nucleotides not matched to a gene: 5. The CDR3 contains 18 residues. Germline CDR1 reads PRHDT; CDR2 reads FYEKMQ (reference sequence). CDR3 region: CASSYGQGASSGANVLTF. CDR3 sequence (DNA): TGTGCCAGCAGCTATGGACAGGGGGCCAGCTCTGGGGCCAACGTCCTGACTTTC.

This clone was seen only once. The chain uses TRBV18 and TRBJ1-2; TRBD1 is a possible D gene (6 bases). V lost 1 base, J lost 8 bases, and 17 bases lay in between. This CDR3 region has 15 residues. Germline-derived CDR1 and CDR2 are KGHSH and LQKENI. CDR3 sequence reads: CASSPRDISSRGYTF. For the CDR3, the DNA is TGTGCCAGCTCACCACGGGACATATCGTCCCGCGGCTACACCTTC. The whole variable domain, remainder taken from reference TRBV18 and TRBJ1-2, is NAGVMQNPRHLVRRRGQEARLRCSPMKGHSHVYWYRQLPEEGLKFMVYLQKENIIDESGMPKERFSAEFPKEGPSILRIQQVVRGDSAAYFCASSPRDISSRGYTFGSGTRLTVV.

This chain joins TRBV6-1 and TRBJ1-5; D perhaps matches TRBD1 (5 bases). The CDR3 is 15 residues long. Germline V gene lookup returns CDR1 MNHNS and CDR2 SASEGT. Trimming pared 6 bases from V and 4 bases from J, leaving 16 bases between. CDR3 in amino acids: CASRDGGGGNQPQHF. CDR3 coding DNA: TGTGCCAGCAGGGATGGCGGGGGGGGAAATCAGCCCCAGCATTTT.

The chain is built from TRBV5-5 and TRBJ1-5; 9 positions match TRBD1. The CDR3 loop spans 13 amino acids. Per germline, CDR1 SGHKS and CDR2 YYEKEE (reference sequence). V lost 1 base to trimming and J lost 7 bases; unmatched junction nucleotides: 0. The CDR3 protein is CASSLTGGQPQHF. CDR3 in DNA: TGTGCCAGCAGCTTGACAGGGGGCCAGCCCCAGCATTTT.

The chain links TRBV15 to TRBJ2-2, with TRBD2 matching 7 bases. This CDR3 comprises 16 residues. The V gene's germline CDR1 is LNHNV and CDR2 YYDKDF (reference sequence). With 5 bases clipped from V and 1 base from J, the junction kept 7 bases outside the gene matches. The CDR3 bases are TGTGCCACCAGCCTGGGGGGGGTCGGGAACACCGGGGAGCTGTTTTTT. As protein: CATSLGGVGNTGELFF. The full variable domain, with the rest looked up from reference TRBV15 and TRBJ2-2, is DAMVIQNPRYQVTQFGKPVTLSCSQTLNHNVMYWYQQKSSQAPKLLFHYYDKDFNNEADTPDNFQSRRPNTSFCFLDIRSPGLGDTAMYLCATSLGGVGNTGELFFGEGSRLTVL.

The V gene is TRBV29-1, the J gene TRBJ1-1; D gene uncertain. The CDR3 extends over 12 amino acids. CDR1 is SQVTM and CDR2 is ANQGSEA in the germline V gene. Trimming took off 5 bases at V and 8 bases at J, with 15 bases between the two ends. CDR3 in amino acids: CSVLRVLQEAFF. The CDR3 nucleotides read TGCAGCGTTCTGCGAGTTTTGCAAGAAGCTTTCTTT.